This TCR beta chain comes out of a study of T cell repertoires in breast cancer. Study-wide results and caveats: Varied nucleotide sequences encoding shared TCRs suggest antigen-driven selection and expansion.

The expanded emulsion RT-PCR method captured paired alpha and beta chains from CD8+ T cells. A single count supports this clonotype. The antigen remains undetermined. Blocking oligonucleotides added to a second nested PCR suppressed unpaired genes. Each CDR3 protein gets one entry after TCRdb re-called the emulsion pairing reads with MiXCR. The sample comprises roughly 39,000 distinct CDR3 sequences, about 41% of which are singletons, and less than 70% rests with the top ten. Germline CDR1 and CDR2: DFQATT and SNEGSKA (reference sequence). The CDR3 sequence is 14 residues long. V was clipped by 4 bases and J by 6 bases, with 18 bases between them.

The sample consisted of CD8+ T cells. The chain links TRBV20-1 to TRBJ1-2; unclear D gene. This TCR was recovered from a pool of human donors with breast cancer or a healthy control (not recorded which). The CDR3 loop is CSAKRAKVENGYTF. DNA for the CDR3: TGCAGTGCTAAGCGGGCGAAAGTAGAAAATGGCTACACCTTC.